The table lists the clone carrying this T cell receptor beta chain with many counts. The antigen is undetermined. The germline V gene has CDR1 PRHDT and CDR2 FYEKMQ (reference sequence). The V segment lost 0 bases and the J segment 5 bases; nucleotides outside the gene matches: 6. The CDR3 consists of 15 residues. This sample is part of a study of T cells in Graves' hyperthyroidism and ophthalmopathy. Patients aged 18 to 65 with hyperthyroidism were newly diagnosed, with duration under 2 months. Uncontrolled infection, other autoimmune disease, pregnancy or lactation led to exclusion. Study outcomes and limitations: Most thyroid clonotypes that were expanded above 0.001 also turned up in blood.

Regions amplified from RNA transcripts were the TCR beta CDR3 regions. Researchers ran a first-round RT-PCR on the TCR CDR3 using the HTBI primer set. TCRdb processed the multiplex PCR reads anew with MiXCR; each CDR3 protein has one entry. The sample lists nearly 750,000 distinct CDR3 sequences; 35% were seen once. This receptor was taken from a woman aged 40-49 years with Graves' hyperthyroidism. Sequencing was carried out using blood. The chain links TRBV13 to TRBJ2-7, with TRBD2 matching 8 bases. DNA for the CDR3: TGTGCCAGCAGCTTAGGACTAGCGGTTGAACACGAGCAGTACTTC. Amino acid sequence: CASSLGLAVEHEQYF. Based on the CDR3 plus reference TRBV13 and TRBJ2-7, the full variable domain is AAGVIQSPRHLIKEKRETATLKCYPIPRHDTVYWYQQGPGQDPQFLISFYEKMQSDKGSIPDRFSAQQFSDYHSELNMSSLELGDSALYFCASSLGLAVEHEQYFGPGTRLTVT.